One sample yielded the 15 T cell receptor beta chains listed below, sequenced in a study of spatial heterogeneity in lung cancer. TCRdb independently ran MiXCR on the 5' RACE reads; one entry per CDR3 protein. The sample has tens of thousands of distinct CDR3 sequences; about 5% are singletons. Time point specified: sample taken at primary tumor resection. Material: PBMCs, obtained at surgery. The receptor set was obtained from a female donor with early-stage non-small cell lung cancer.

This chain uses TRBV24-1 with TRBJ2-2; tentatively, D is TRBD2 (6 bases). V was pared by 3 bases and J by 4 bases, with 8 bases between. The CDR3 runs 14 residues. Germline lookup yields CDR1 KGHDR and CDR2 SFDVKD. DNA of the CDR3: TGTGCCACCAGTGATGAGGGACTCACCGGGGAGCTGTTTTTT. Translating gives CATSDEGLTGELFF.

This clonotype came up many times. The CDR3 DNA reads as TGTGCCAGCAGCGCCTCTCGGGGCCCACACACTGAAGCTTTCTTT. It codes for CASSASRGPHTEAFF. The chain employs TRBV11-3 and TRBJ1-1, with a tentative D call TRBD1 (5 bases). V was trimmed by 5 bases and J by 3 bases, leaving 16 bases between them. The CDR3 consists of 15 residues. Germline CDR1 and CDR2: SGHNT and YENEEA.

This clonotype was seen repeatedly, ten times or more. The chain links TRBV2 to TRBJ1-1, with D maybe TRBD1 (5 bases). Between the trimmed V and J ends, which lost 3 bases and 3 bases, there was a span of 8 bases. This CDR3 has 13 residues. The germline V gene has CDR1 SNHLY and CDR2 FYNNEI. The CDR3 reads CASSEIGDTEAFF. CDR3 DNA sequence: TGTGCCAGCAGTGAGATAGGGGACACTGAAGCTTTCTTT.

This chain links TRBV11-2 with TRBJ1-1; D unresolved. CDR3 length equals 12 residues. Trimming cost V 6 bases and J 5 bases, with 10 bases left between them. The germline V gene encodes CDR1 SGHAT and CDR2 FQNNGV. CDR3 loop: CASSRGRTEAFF. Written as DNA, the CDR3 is TGTGCCAGCAGTAGAGGGAGGACTGAAGCTTTCTTT. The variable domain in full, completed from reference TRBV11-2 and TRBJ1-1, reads EAGVAQSPRYKIIEKRQSVAFWCNPISGHATLYWYQQILGQGPKLLIQFQNNGVVDDSQLPKDRFSAERLKGVDSTLKIQPAKLEDSAVYLCASSRGRTEAFFGQGTRLTVV.

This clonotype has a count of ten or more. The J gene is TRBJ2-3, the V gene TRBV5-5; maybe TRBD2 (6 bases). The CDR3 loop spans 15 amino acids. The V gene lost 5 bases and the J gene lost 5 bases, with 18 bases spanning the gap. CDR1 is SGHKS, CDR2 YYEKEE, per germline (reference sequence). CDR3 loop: CASSGDFSSLDTQYF. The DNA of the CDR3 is TGTGCCAGCAGTGGGGACTTTTCCTCCTTAGATACGCAGTATTTT.

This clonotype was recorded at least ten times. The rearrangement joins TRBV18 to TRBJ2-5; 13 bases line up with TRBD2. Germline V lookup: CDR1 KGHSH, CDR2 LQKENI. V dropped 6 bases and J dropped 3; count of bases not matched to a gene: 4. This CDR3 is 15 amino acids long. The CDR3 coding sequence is TGTGCCAGCTCTCGTGGACTAGCGGGGGAAGAGACCCAGTACTTC. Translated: CASSRGLAGEETQYF. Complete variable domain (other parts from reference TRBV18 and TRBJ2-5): NAGVMQNPRHLVRRRGQEARLRCSPMKGHSHVYWYRQLPEEGLKFMVYLQKENIIDESGMPKERFSAEFPKEGPSILRIQQVVRGDSAAYFCASSRGLAGEETQYFGPGTRLLVL.

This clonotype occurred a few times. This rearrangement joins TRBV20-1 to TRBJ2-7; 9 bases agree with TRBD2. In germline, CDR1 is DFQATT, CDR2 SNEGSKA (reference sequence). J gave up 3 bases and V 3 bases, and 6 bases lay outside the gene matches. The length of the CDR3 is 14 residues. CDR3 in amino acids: CSARSSGGSYEQYF. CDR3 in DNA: TGCAGTGCTAGGAGTAGCGGGGGAAGCTACGAGCAGTACTTC.

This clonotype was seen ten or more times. DNA for the CDR3: TGTGCCAGCAGCTTCGACTTCACAGATACGCAGTATTTT. This codes for CASSFDFTDTQYF. V and J are TRBV7-2 and TRBJ2-3; no firm D call. Germline lookup yields CDR1 SGHTA and CDR2 FQGNSA. The CDR3 runs to 13 residues. Trimming left V 3 bases short and J 2 bases short, with 6 bases between. Using reference TRBV7-2 and TRBJ2-3 for the parts outside the CDR3, the full variable domain is GAGVSQSPSNKVTEKGKDVELRCDPISGHTALYWYRQSLGQGLEFLIYFQGNSAPDKSGLPSDRFSAERTGGSVSTLTIQRTQQEDSAVYLCASSFDFTDTQYFGPGTRLTVL.

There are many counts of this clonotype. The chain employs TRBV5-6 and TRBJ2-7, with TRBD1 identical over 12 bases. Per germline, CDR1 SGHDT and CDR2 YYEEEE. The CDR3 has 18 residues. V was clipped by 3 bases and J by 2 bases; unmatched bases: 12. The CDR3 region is CASSSGTGGGGWTYEQYF. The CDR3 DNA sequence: TGTGCCAGCAGCTCAGGGACAGGGGGCGGAGGATGGACCTACGAGCAGTACTTC.

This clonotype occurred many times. CDR3 sequence (DNA): TGCAGCGTTGACGGAGGTGCGCGCTCTGGGGCCAACGTCCTGACTTTC. Its protein product is CSVDGGARSGANVLTF. The gene calls are TRBV29-1 and TRBJ2-6; tentative D call: TRBD2 (5 bases). V was cut by 3 bases and J by 0 bases, with 12 bases left in between. Germline lookup yields CDR1 SQVTM and CDR2 ANQGSEA. The CDR3 runs to 16 residues.

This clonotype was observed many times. CDR3 residues: CASSLVVQAGSYEQYF. The CDR3 region has the DNA TGTGCCAGCAGCTTGGTTGTGCAGGCCGGCTCCTACGAGCAGTACTTC. The chain has TRBV5-5 and TRBJ2-7; no clear D gene. CDR1 is SGHKS and CDR2 is YYEKEE in the germline V gene (reference sequence). This CDR3 is built from 16 residues. V lost 0 bases, J lost 0 bases, and 13 bases lay in between. Based on the CDR3 plus reference TRBV5-5 and TRBJ2-7, the full variable domain is DAGVTQSPTHLIKTRGQQVTLRCSPISGHKSVSWYQQVLGQGPQFIFQYYEKEERGRGNFPDRFSARQFPNYSSELNVNALLLGDSALYLCASSLVVQAGSYEQYFGPGTRLTVT.

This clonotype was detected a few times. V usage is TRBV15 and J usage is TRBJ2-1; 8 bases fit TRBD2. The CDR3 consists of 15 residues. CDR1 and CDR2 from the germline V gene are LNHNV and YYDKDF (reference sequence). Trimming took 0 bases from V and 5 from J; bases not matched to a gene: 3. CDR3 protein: CATSRDSRGDNEQFF. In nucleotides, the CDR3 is TGTGCCACCAGCAGAGACTCGCGGGGGGACAATGAGCAGTTCTTC.

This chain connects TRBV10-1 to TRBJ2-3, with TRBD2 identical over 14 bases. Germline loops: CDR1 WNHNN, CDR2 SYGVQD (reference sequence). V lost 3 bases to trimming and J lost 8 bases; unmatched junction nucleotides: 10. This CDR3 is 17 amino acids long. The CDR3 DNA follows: TGCGCCAGCAGTGAAGGGACTAGCGGGGGCCCGCGGGCTACGCAGTATTTT. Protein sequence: CASSEGTSGGPRATQYF.

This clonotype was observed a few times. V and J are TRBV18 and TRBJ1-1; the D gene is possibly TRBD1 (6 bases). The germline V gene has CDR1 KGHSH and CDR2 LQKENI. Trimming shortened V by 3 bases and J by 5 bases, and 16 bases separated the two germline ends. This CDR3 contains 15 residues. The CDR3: CASSPLAGQQTEAFF. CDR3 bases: TGTGCCAGCTCACCTCTAGCGGGACAACAGACTGAAGCTTTCTTT.

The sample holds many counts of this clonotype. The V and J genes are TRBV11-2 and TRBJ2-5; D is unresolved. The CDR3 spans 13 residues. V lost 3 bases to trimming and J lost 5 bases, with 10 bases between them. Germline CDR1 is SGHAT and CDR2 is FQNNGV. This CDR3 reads CASSFDNFETQYF. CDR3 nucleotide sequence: TGTGCCAGCAGCTTCGACAATTTTGAGACCCAGTACTTC.